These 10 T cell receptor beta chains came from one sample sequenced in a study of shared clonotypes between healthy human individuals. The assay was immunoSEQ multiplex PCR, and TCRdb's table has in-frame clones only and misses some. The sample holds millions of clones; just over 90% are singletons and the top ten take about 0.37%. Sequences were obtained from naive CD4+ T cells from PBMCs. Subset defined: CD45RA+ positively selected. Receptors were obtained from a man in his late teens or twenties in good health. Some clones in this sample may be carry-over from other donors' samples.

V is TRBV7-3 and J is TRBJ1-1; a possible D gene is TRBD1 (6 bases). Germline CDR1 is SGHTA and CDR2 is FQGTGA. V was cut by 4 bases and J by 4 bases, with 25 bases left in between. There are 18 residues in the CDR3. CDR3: CASSSLIGRRTGTTEAFF. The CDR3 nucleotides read TGTGCCAGCAGCTCCCTCATTGGTCGTAGAACAGGGACCACTGAAGCTTTCTTT.

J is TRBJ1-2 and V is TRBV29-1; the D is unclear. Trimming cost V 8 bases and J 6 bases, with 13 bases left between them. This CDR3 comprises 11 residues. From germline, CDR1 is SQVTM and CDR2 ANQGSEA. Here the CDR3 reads CSLQASDGYTF. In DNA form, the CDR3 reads TGCAGCCTCCAGGCTTCAGATGGCTACACCTTC.

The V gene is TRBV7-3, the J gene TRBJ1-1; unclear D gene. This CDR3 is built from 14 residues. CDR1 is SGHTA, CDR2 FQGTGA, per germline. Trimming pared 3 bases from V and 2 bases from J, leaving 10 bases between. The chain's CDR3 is CASSFQHSNTEAFF. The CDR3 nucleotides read TGTGCCAGCAGCTTCCAGCATTCTAACACTGAAGCTTTCTTT.

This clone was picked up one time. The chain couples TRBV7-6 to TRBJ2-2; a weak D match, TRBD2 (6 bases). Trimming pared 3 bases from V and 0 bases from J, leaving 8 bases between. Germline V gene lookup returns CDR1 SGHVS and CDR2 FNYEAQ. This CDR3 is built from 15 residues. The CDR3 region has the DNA TGTGCCAGCAGCTTGGGCGGGGCGAACACCGGGGAGCTGTTTTTT. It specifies CASSLGGANTGELFF.

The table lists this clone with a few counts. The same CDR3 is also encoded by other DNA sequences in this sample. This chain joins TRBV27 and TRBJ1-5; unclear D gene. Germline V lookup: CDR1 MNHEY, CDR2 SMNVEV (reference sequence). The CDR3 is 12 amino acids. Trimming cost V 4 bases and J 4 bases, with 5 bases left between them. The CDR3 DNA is TGTGCCAGCAGTTCTCGAAATCAGCCCCAGCATTTT. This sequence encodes CASSSRNQPQHF.

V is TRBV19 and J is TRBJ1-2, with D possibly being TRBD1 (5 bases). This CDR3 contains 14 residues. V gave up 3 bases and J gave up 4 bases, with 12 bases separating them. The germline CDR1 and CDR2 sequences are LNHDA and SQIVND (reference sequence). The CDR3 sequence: CASSIWGLGYGYTF. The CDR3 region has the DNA TGTGCCAGTAGTATTTGGGGCCTCGGCTATGGCTACACCTTC.

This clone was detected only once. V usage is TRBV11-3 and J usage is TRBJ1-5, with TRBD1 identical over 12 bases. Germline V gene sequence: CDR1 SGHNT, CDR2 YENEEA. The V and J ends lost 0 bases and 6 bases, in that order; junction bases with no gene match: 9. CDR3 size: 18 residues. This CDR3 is CASSLDWVGQGAAQPQHF. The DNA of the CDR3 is TGTGCCAGCAGCTTAGATTGGGTGGGACAGGGGGCGGCTCAGCCCCAGCATTTT. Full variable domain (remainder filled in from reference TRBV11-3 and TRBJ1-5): EAGVVQSPRYKIIEKKQPVAFWCNPISGHNTLYWYLQNLGQGPELLIRYENEEAVDDSQLPKDRFSAERLKGVDSTLKIQPAELGDSAVYLCASSLDWVGQGAAQPQHFGDGTRLSIL.

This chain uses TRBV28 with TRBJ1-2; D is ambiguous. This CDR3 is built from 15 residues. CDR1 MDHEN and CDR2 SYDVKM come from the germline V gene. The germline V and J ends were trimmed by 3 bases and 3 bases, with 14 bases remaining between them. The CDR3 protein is CASSFGKGSDYGYTF. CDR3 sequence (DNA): TGTGCCAGCAGTTTCGGCAAAGGGTCGGACTATGGCTACACCTTC.

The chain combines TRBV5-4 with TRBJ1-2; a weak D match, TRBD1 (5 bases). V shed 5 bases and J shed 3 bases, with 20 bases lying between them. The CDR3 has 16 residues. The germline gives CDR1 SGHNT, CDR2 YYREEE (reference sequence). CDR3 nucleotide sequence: TGTGCCAGCAGTCCCGTCTACCTCGGGACGGACTATGGCTACACCTTC. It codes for CASSPVYLGTDYGYTF.

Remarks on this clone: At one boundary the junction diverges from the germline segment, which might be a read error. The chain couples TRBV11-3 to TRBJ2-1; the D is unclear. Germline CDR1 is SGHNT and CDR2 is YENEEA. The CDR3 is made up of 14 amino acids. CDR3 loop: CASSLDPDRPPLVF. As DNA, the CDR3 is TGTGCCAGCAGCTTAGATCCCGATAGGCCGCCTTTGGTCTTC.